These 17 T cell receptor beta chains share one sample of origin, sequenced in a study of blood T cells in healthy people across ages. The use of a sample-barcoded 5' primer and a J-beta primer mix characterized a second PCR of roughly 6 to 11 cycles. Each CDR3 protein is one row after TCRdb ran MiXCR on the 5' RACE reads. The sample consists of approximately 350,000 distinct CDR3 sequences, 50% to 60% of them appearing once. Sequencing was done on a sample of blood. These TCRs come from a man in his 60s in good health.

Only a few counts were recorded for this clonotype. This chain links TRBV20-1 with TRBJ1-2, with 10 bases lining up with TRBD1. V lost 2 bases, J lost 6 bases, and 3 bases stayed unmatched. Germline V gene sequence: CDR1 DFQATT, CDR2 SNEGSKA (reference sequence). CDR3 length: 13 amino acids. The CDR3 region is CSARTGTGDGYTF. The CDR3 nucleotides read TGCAGTGCTAGAACCGGGACAGGGGATGGCTACACCTTC.

This clonotype is a singleton in its sample. A much larger clone sits a single nucleotide away, making a read error possible. CDR3: CVSSLGQVLLDTQYF. Here the CDR3 DNA reads TGTGTCAGCAGCTTAGGGCAGGTTTTGTTAGATACGCAGTATTTT. The genes are TRBV7-2 and TRBJ2-3; D gene uncertain. The CDR3 contains 15 residues. Germline V gives CDR1 SGHTA, CDR2 FQGNSA.

This chain links TRBV12-3 or TRBV12-4 with TRBJ2-6; the D gene is possibly TRBD1 (6 bases). This CDR3 has 14 amino acids. Trimming pared 7 bases from V and 2 bases from J, leaving 9 bases between. Here the CDR3 DNA reads TGTGCCAGCATAGGGACAACTGGGGCCAACGTCCTGACTTTC. Translated, it gives CASIGTTGANVLTF.

The CDR3 protein is CASSSPTGNLNSYEQYF. CDR3 DNA: TGTGCCAGCAGCTCCCCCACAGGAAACCTTAACTCCTACGAGCAGTACTTC. The chain links TRBV7-2 to TRBJ2-7; weak D call: TRBD1 (5 bases). V lost 4 bases, J lost 0 bases, and 19 bases lay in between. Per germline, CDR1 SGHTA and CDR2 FQGNSA. The CDR3 loop spans 17 amino acids.

This chain joins TRBV7-2 and TRBJ2-7; no firm D call. There are 14 residues in the CDR3. Germline CDR1 reads SGHTA; CDR2 reads FQGNSA. The V end lost 4 bases, the J end lost 3 bases, and 13 bases lay between the germline ends. The CDR3 sequence: CASSSQAGGYEQYF. As DNA, the CDR3 is TGTGCCAGCAGCTCGCAGGCAGGCGGCTACGAGCAGTACTTC. Drawing the rest from reference TRBV7-2 and TRBJ2-7, the complete variable domain is GAGVSQSPSNKVTEKGKDVELRCDPISGHTALYWYRQSLGQGLEFLIYFQGNSAPDKSGLPSDRFSAERTGGSVSTLTIQRTQQEDSAVYLCASSSQAGGYEQYFGPGTRLTVT.

V usage is TRBV9 and J usage is TRBJ2-7; D may correspond to TRBD1 or TRBD2 (5 bases each). Germline V gene sequence: CDR1 SGDLS, CDR2 YYNGEE. V was cut by 0 bases and J by 0 bases, with 7 bases left in between. The CDR3 loop spans 14 amino acids. The CDR3 DNA follows: TGTGCCAGCAGCGTAGCGGGACGCTCCTACGAGCAGTACTTC. This codes for CASSVAGRSYEQYF. Full variable domain (missing parts from reference TRBV9 and TRBJ2-7): DSGVTQTPKHLITATGQRVTLRCSPRSGDLSVYWYQQSLDQGLQFLIQYYNGEERAKGNILERFSAQQFPDLHSELNLSSLELGDSALYFCASSVAGRSYEQYFGPGTRLTVT.

This clonotype was seen once. A much larger clone sits a single nucleotide away, making a read error possible. The chain has TRBV28 and TRBJ1-6; TRBD1 aligns across 12 bases. Germline V gene data show CDR1 as MDHEN and CDR2 as SYDVKM. The V gene end was trimmed by 6 bases and the J gene end by 9 bases; junction bases not matched to a gene: 15. The CDR3 is 18 amino acids. This CDR3 reads CASSQTTGTGGWSSPLHF. The CDR3 DNA is TGTGCCAGCAGCCAGACCACCGGGACAGGGGGCTGGAGTTCACCCCTCCACTTT.

The chain's CDR3 is CSSDRGTSGPNEQFF. DNA of the CDR3: TGCAGCAGTGATCGGGGGACTAGCGGGCCCAATGAGCAGTTCTTC. This chain uses TRBV29-1 with TRBJ2-1; the match to TRBD2 covers 12 bases. Trimming removed 8 bases from V and 6 bases from J; junction bases left unmatched: 11. There are 15 residues in the CDR3. Germline V gene data show CDR1 as SQVTM and CDR2 as ANQGSEA.

This chain connects TRBV29-1 to TRBJ2-4; D may be TRBD1 (6 bases). The better agreement between TRBJ2-7 and the DNA end casts doubt on the J call. The CDR3 has 11 residues. CDR1 SQVTM and CDR2 ANQGSEA come from the germline V gene. CDR3 amino acids: CAARQVREQYF. The CDR3 DNA reads as TGCGCCGCGAGACAGGTACGCGAGCAGTACTTC.

This clonotype came up once. The chain joins TRBV3-1 to TRBJ1-1; a possible D gene is TRBD1 (6 bases). The CDR3 totals 14 residues. V gave up 0 bases and J gave up 4 bases, with 9 bases separating them. Germline loops: CDR1 LGHDT, CDR2 YNNKEL (reference sequence). CDR3 amino acids: CASSQEGAATEAFF. CDR3 sequence (DNA): TGTGCCAGCAGCCAAGAGGGGGCGGCCACTGAAGCTTTCTTT.

With regard to this clonotype: Sequence at one end of the junction differs from germline and may be a read error. CDR3 residues: CASTLGQGSYEPYF. CDR3 coding DNA: TGTGCCAGCACCCTAGGACAGGGCTCCTACGAGCCGTACTTC. The rearrangement joins TRBV12-3 or TRBV12-4 to TRBJ2-7, with TRBD1 matching over 8 bases. This CDR3 comprises 14 residues.

The chain has TRBV6-1 and TRBJ2-3; 8 positions match TRBD2. This CDR3 spans 17 amino acids. V lost 6 bases and J lost 8; bases outside the gene matches: 19. The germline V gene encodes CDR1 MNHNS and CDR2 SASEGT. The CDR3 nucleotides are TGTGCCAGCAGACCAACCGCGGGAGGTTTTGTCGCAGTTACGCAGTATTTT. This translates into CASRPTAGGFVAVTQYF.

The J gene is TRBJ2-7, the V gene TRBV7-2, with 16 bases aligning to TRBD2. The J segment lost 7 bases and the V segment lost 4 bases, leaving 10 bases of the junction unmatched. The germline V gene encodes CDR1 SGHTA and CDR2 FQGNSA. The CDR3 runs 17 residues. DNA of the CDR3: TGTGCCAGCAGCTCCGGGGGGACTAGCGGGAGGGCCAGAGAGCAGTACTTC. As protein: CASSSGGTSGRAREQYF.

The sample holds a few counts of this clonotype. This chain links TRBV4-1 with TRBJ1-2, with TRBD1 identical over 8 bases. Trimming removed 1 base from V and 5 bases from J; junction bases left unmatched: 6. CDR1 and CDR2 from the germline V gene are MGHRA and YSYEKL. The CDR3 is made up of 15 amino acids. CDR3 amino acids: CASSQGERQGYGYTF. In DNA, the CDR3 is TGCGCCAGCAGCCAAGGGGAGCGACAGGGGTATGGCTACACCTTC.

This clonotype was recorded many times. The rearrangement uses TRBV5-1 and TRBJ2-7, with 9 positions matching TRBD1. The CDR3 is 15 residues long. Germline-derived CDR1 and CDR2 are SGHRS and YFSETQ. Trimming at V came to 4 bases and at J to 5 bases, leaving 10 bases not matched to a gene. This chain's CDR3 is CASSLSGQGLHEQYF. CDR3 coding DNA: TGCGCCAGCAGCCTATCGGGACAGGGTCTCCACGAGCAGTACTTC.

The chain has TRBV7-2 and TRBJ2-6; D unresolved. Trimming shortened V by 0 bases and J by 2 bases, and 11 bases separated the two germline ends. The CDR3 is 17 residues long. CDR1 is SGHTA and CDR2 is FQGNSA in the germline V gene. In nucleotides, the CDR3 is TGTGCCAGCAGCTTAGCGTGGCATGTTACTGGGGCCAACGTCCTGACTTTC. Translated: CASSLAWHVTGANVLTF.

The rearrangement joins TRBV20-1 to TRBJ2-5; 7 nucleotides align to TRBD2. This CDR3 is 13 amino acids long. Germline V gene sequence: CDR1 DFQATT, CDR2 SNEGSKA (reference sequence). Trimming cost V 0 bases and J 5 bases; bases outside gene matches: 3. In nucleotides, the CDR3 is TGCAGTGCTAGAGAAGCGGGAAGGGAGACCCAGTACTTC. This gives the protein CSAREAGRETQYF.